The 29 T cell receptor beta chains below all came from one sample that was sequenced in a study of blood T cells in healthy people across ages. Through a sample-barcoded 5' primer and a J-beta primer mix, a second PCR was run for roughly 6 to 11 cycles. TCRdb reprocessed the 5' RACE reads with MiXCR, giving one entry per CDR3 protein. The sample shows about 2 million distinct CDR3 sequences, around half of them seen only once. The source material was blood. The origin of the receptors is a woman between 35 and 50 years old in good health.

About this clonotype itself: The junction and the germline gene differ at one end; a read error may be behind it. V is TRBV28 and J is TRBJ1-2, with D hard to call. The CDR3 contains 12 residues. CDR1 is MDHEN and CDR2 is SYDVKM in the germline V gene. The CDR3 region has the DNA TGTACCAGCACCCGATCGAAGGACGGCTACACCTTC. Encoded protein: CTSTRSKDGYTF.

The chain links TRBV11-2 to TRBJ2-5, with 9 nucleotides matching TRBD1. This CDR3 has 16 residues. CDR1 and CDR2 from the germline V gene are SGHAT and FQNNGV. Trimming at V came to 2 bases and at J to 3 bases, leaving 7 bases not matched to a gene. The CDR3 region has the DNA TGTGCCAGCAGCTTATTCCGGGACAGGGTTGAAGAGACCCAGTACTTC. Translation gives CASSLFRDRVEETQYF.

This clonotype was seen only a few times. V gene TRBV28 combines with J gene TRBJ2-3; 7 positions match TRBD1. V lost 5 bases and J lost 4; bases outside the gene matches: 6. Germline CDR1 reads MDHEN; CDR2 reads SYDVKM. The CDR3 sequence is 14 residues long. CDR3 coding DNA: TGTGCCAGCAGTCCCGACAGGGACCCAGATACGCAGTATTTT. Residues: CASSPDRDPDTQYF. The variable domain in full, completed from reference TRBV28 and TRBJ2-3, reads DVKVTQSSRYLVKRTGEKVFLECVQDMDHENMFWYRQDPGLGLRLIYFSYDVKMKEKGDIPEGYSVSREKKERFSLILESASTNQTSMYLCASSPDRDPDTQYFGPGTRLTVL.

This clonotype was counted between two and nine times. This chain links TRBV4-3 with TRBJ2-5, with D uncertain. The V end was cut by 1 base, the J end by 5 bases, with 11 bases between. Germline CDR1 is LGHNA and CDR2 is YSLEER. The CDR3 sequence is 14 residues long. CDR3 DNA: TGCGCCAGCAGCCAAGTTTTGGGAAGGGAGACCCAGTACTTC. Amino acids: CASSQVLGRETQYF.

This clonotype was found once. The CDR3 DNA is TGTGCCAGCAGTGAGGGGTCCAGTGAGACCCAGTACTTC. Amino acid sequence: CASSEGSSETQYF. The gene calls are TRBV27 and TRBJ2-5, with D perhaps being TRBD1 or TRBD2 (5 bases each). V was pared by 5 bases and J by 5 bases, with 12 bases between. The CDR3 is 13 amino acids. Germline V CDR1 and CDR2: MNHEY, SMNVEV (reference sequence).

The chain employs TRBV20-1 and TRBJ2-5, with 8 bases lining up with TRBD2. The CDR3 spans 15 residues. The germline V gene has CDR1 DFQATT and CDR2 SNEGSKA (reference sequence). V lost 3 bases, J lost 7 bases, and 13 bases stayed unmatched. The CDR3, as DNA: TGCAGTGCTAGCGGTTCGGGGACTAGTCGGGTGACCCAGTACTTC. It yields the protein CSASGSGTSRVTQYF.

This clonotype was seen only a few times. The CDR3: CASSGGSRNGFSYEQYF. The DNA of the CDR3 is TGTGCCAGCAGCGGAGGATCGAGGAACGGATTCTCCTACGAGCAGTACTTC. The chain has TRBV3-1 and TRBJ2-7, with D perhaps TRBD2 (5 bases). V lost 5 bases and J 0 bases, leaving 20 bases between the germline ends. In germline, CDR1 is LGHDT, CDR2 YNNKEL (reference sequence). CDR3 length: 17 residues.

This clonotype showed up just a few times. The chain couples TRBV5-1 to TRBJ2-7; no clear D gene. The last part of the DNA fits TRBJ2-5 better; the J call may be wrong. The CDR3 is made up of 13 amino acids. Germline values: CDR1 SGHRS, CDR2 YFSETQ. The CDR3 sequence: CASFRQDPETQYF. CDR3 DNA sequence: TGCGCCAGCTTCAGGCAGGATCCGGAGACCCAGTACTTC.

This clonotype was detected only once. The V gene is TRBV20-1, the J gene TRBJ1-4, with 9 nucleotides matching TRBD1. The germline V gene encodes CDR1 DFQATT and CDR2 SNEGSKA (reference sequence). Trimming took 5 bases from V and 2 from J; bases not matched to a gene: 12. This CDR3 has 17 amino acids. CDR3 amino acids: CSASRRTGTGTNEKLFF. DNA of the CDR3: TGCAGTGCTTCTCGACGAACCGGGACAGGGACTAATGAAAAACTGTTTTTT.

The sample holds a few counts of this clonotype. This chain joins TRBV4-2 and TRBJ1-6, with TRBD1 matching 7 bases. V shed 4 bases, J shed 7 bases, and the junction held 7 bases outside the gene matches. The germline CDR1 and CDR2 sequences are LGHNA and YNFKEQ. CDR3 size: 15 residues. The CDR3 loop is CASSPGQLGNSPLHF. In DNA, the CDR3 is TGTGCCAGCAGCCCGGGACAGCTTGGAAATTCACCCCTCCACTTT.

The chain is built from TRBV29-1 and TRBJ2-3, with D unclear. Trimming removed 2 bases at V and 0 bases at J, with 15 bases between. The CDR3 has 16 residues. Per the germline V gene, CDR1 is SQVTM and CDR2 is ANQGSEA. In nucleotides, the CDR3 is TGCAGCGTTGAAATTGGGGTGGGTCCTAGCACAGATACGCAGTATTTT. Translating gives CSVEIGVGPSTDTQYF.

This clonotype was counted only a few times. The J gene is TRBJ2-5, the V gene TRBV20-1; 10 bases agree with TRBD2. CDR1 is DFQATT, CDR2 SNEGSKA, per germline (reference sequence). The V segment lost 3 bases and the J segment 5 bases; nucleotides outside the gene matches: 27. The CDR3 is 21 residues long. The CDR3 is CSASAEGLLAGTDFSGETQYF. For the CDR3, the DNA is TGCAGTGCTAGTGCCGAAGGGCTACTAGCGGGGACAGACTTTTCGGGGGAGACCCAGTACTTC.

This chain links TRBV28 with TRBJ2-1; D not resolved. This CDR3 spans 15 amino acids. Trimming cost V 3 bases and J 5 bases, with 14 bases left between them. CDR1 is MDHEN, CDR2 SYDVKM, per germline. In nucleotides, the CDR3 is TGTGCCAGCAGTTTTGCAGATAGGATAAACAATGAGCAGTTCTTC. This gives the protein CASSFADRINNEQFF.

Turning to this clonotype: At one end the junction does not follow the germline gene, possibly because of a read error. CDR3 amino acids: CVISGTSGKGDTQYF. The DNA of the CDR3 is TGTGTCATCAGCGGGACTAGCGGGAAGGGAGATACGCAGTATTTT. J is TRBJ2-3 and V is TRBV10-3, with TRBD2 matching over 13 bases. CDR3 length: 15 residues. The germline V gene has CDR1 ENHRY and CDR2 SYGVKD.

V gene TRBV14 combines with J gene TRBJ2-7; D gene uncertain. Trimming stripped 0 bases from V and 2 bases from J, with 14 bases between. Germline lookup yields CDR1 SGHDN and CDR2 FVKESK. The CDR3 extends over 16 amino acids. DNA for the CDR3: TGTGCCAGCAGCCAAGATCTGGCCAAGCACGCCTACGAGCAGTACTTC. Protein: CASSQDLAKHAYEQYF.

The chain uses TRBV12-3 or TRBV12-4 and TRBJ2-5; 7 bases match TRBD1. Trimming removed 6 bases from V and 5 bases from J; junction bases left unmatched: 9. This CDR3 has 14 residues. The CDR3 coding sequence is TGTGCCAGCAGCCCGACAGGGCCGCTCGAGACCCAGTACTTC. It specifies CASSPTGPLETQYF.

This chain links TRBV4-1 with TRBJ1-2; 7 bases map to TRBD1. Germline lookup yields CDR1 MGHRA and CDR2 YSYEKL. The CDR3 has 16 amino acids. The junction had 10 bases not matched to a gene; V was cut back by 3 bases and J by 3 bases. The CDR3 loop is CASSQGGGGDDYGYTF. CDR3 coding DNA: TGCGCCAGCAGCCAGGGTGGAGGGGGCGACGACTATGGCTACACCTTC.

This chain uses TRBV15 with TRBJ2-1; D perhaps matches TRBD2 (7 bases). Trimming removed 3 bases at V and 10 bases at J, with 16 bases between. The CDR3 has 14 residues. CDR1 is LNHNV, CDR2 YYDKDF, per germline (reference sequence). Written as DNA, the CDR3 is TGTGCCACCAGCAGCGGGGGGCGACCCTCCGAGCAGTTCTTC. Translating gives CATSSGGRPSEQFF.

The sample holds a few counts of this clonotype. The genes are TRBV12-3 or TRBV12-4 and TRBJ2-7; TRBD2 matches 9 bases. This CDR3 is built from 16 residues. With V trimmed by 5 bases and J by 7 bases, 15 bases remained unmatched. The CDR3 protein is CASSPAGGPTYNEQYF. The CDR3 DNA follows: TGTGCCAGCAGTCCTGCGGGGGGGCCAACCTACAATGAGCAGTACTTC.

The J gene is TRBJ1-1, the V gene TRBV9, with D possibly TRBD1 on 5 matching bases. Germline V gene lookup returns CDR1 SGDLS and CDR2 YYNGEE. The CDR3 has 13 amino acids. Trimming took 1 base from V and 7 from J, leaving 11 bases between them. The CDR3 here is CASSVNGGIEAFF. The CDR3 region has the DNA TGTGCCAGCAGCGTAAACGGGGGTATTGAAGCTTTCTTT.

This clonotype was seen repeatedly, ten times or more. This chain connects TRBV18 to TRBJ2-7; D gene uncertain. This CDR3 spans 12 amino acids. The V end was cut by 8 bases, the J end by 0 bases, with 8 bases between. Looked up from germline, CDR1 is KGHSH and CDR2 is LQKENI. In DNA form, the CDR3 reads TGTGCCAGCAGCCCCAGCTCCTACGAGCAGTACTTC. Translation gives CASSPSSYEQYF.

The chain is built from TRBV28 and TRBJ2-3; 9 bases align to TRBD2. This CDR3 is built from 15 residues. Germline values: CDR1 MDHEN, CDR2 SYDVKM. V trimming: 6 bases; J trimming: 0 bases; junction bases outside the gene matches: 4. This chain's CDR3 is CASRASGESTDTQYF. CDR3 DNA: TGTGCCAGCAGGGCTAGCGGGGAGAGCACAGATACGCAGTATTTT.

The rearrangement links TRBV10-1 to TRBJ2-3, with D uncertain. Germline V gives CDR1 WNHNN, CDR2 SYGVQD (reference sequence). This CDR3 has 16 amino acids. With 4 bases removed from V and 5 bases from J, the gap between germline ends came to 19 bases. The CDR3 nucleotides read TGCGCCAGCAGTGGACGAGCAGGCCACAACGGAGATACGCAGTATTTT. It specifies CASSGRAGHNGDTQYF.

The chain uses TRBV2 and TRBJ2-5; D may be TRBD1 or TRBD2 (6 bases each). The CDR3 runs 14 residues. V gave up 6 bases and J gave up 3 bases, with 14 bases separating them. Per the germline V gene, CDR1 is SNHLY and CDR2 is FYNNEI. CDR3 protein: CASREGHREETQYF. The CDR3 DNA reads TGTGCCAGCAGGGAGGGACACCGAGAAGAGACCCAGTACTTC. Combining the CDR3 with reference TRBV2 and TRBJ2-5 gives the whole variable domain EPEVTQTPSHQVTQMGQEVILRCVPISNHLYFYWYRQILGQKVEFLVSFYNNEISEKSEIFDDQFSVERPDGSNFTLKIRSTKLEDSAMYFCASREGHREETQYFGPGTRLLVL.

The chain has TRBV6-6 and TRBJ1-2; D might be TRBD1 (6 bases). V dropped 7 bases and J dropped 4 bases, with 10 bases sitting between them. CDR1 is MNHNY and CDR2 is SVGAGI in the germline V gene (reference sequence). The CDR3 sequence is 12 residues long. This CDR3 reads CASKQGLYGYTF. The CDR3 DNA reads TGTGCCAGCAAACAGGGTCTCTATGGCTACACCTTC.

The chain is built from TRBV7-2 and TRBJ2-1; no clear D gene. The last part of the DNA fits TRBJ2-7 better; the J call may be wrong. The germline gives CDR1 SGHTA, CDR2 FQGNSA. This CDR3 spans 12 amino acids. CDR3 region: CASSPIYNEQYF. The CDR3 DNA follows: TGTGCCAGCAGCCCGATCTACAATGAGCAGTACTTC.

J is TRBJ1-2 and V is TRBV25-1, with no clear D. Trimming stripped 1 base from V and 6 bases from J, with 12 bases between. Germline CDR1 reads MGHDK; CDR2 reads SYGVNS. The CDR3 has 14 amino acids. As DNA, the CDR3 is TGTGCCAGCAGTGAATCGGCCAGATGGGATGGCTACACCTTC. Its translation is CASSESARWDGYTF.

This clonotype came up a few times. The chain joins TRBV2 to TRBJ2-7; no clear D gene. Deletions cut 3 bases from V and 6 bases from J, with 15 bases between. This CDR3 is built from 14 residues. Looked up from germline, CDR1 is SNHLY and CDR2 is FYNNEI. Here the CDR3 reads CASSDGQAWGEQYF. In DNA, the CDR3 is TGTGCCAGCAGTGATGGGCAGGCCTGGGGCGAGCAGTACTTC.

The rearrangement joins TRBV20-1 to TRBJ2-5; 12 positions match TRBD2. The CDR3 is made up of 12 amino acids. J lost 5 bases, V lost 5 bases, and 0 bases had no gene match. Per germline, CDR1 DFQATT and CDR2 SNEGSKA (reference sequence). CDR3 protein: CSAGTSGETQYF. The CDR3 DNA reads as TGCAGTGCTGGGACTAGCGGGGAGACCCAGTACTTC.